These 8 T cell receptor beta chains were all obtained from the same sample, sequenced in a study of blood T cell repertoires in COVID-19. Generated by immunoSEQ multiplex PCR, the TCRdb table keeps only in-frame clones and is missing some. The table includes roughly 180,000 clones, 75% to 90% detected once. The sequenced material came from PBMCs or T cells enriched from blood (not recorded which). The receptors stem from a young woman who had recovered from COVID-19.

DNA of the CDR3: TGTGCCAGCAGCACCCGGGACAGCTATGGCTACACCTTC. This encodes CASSTRDSYGYTF. The rearrangement links TRBV28 to TRBJ1-2; 7 positions match TRBD1. The CDR3 runs 13 residues. The V and J ends lost 6 bases and 4 bases, in that order; junction bases with no gene match: 5. The V gene's germline CDR1 is MDHEN and CDR2 SYDVKM.

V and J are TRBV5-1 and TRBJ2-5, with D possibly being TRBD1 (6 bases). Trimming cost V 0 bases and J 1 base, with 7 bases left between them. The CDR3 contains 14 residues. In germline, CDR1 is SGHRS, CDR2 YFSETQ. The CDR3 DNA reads TGCGCCAGCAGCTTGGAGGACAGCCAAGAGACCCAGTACTTC. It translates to CASSLEDSQETQYF.

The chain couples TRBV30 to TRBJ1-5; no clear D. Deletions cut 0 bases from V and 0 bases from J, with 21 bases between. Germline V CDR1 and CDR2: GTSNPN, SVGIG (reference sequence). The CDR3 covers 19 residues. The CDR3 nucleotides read TGTGCCTGGAGTGTACCCCTCCAAGACACAGTAGATAGCAATCAGCCCCAGCATTTT. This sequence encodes CAWSVPLQDTVDSNQPQHF. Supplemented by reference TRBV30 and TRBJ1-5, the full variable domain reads SQTIHQWPATLVQPVGSPLSLECTVEGTSNPNLYWYRQAAGRGLQLLFYSVGIGQISSEVPQNLSASRPQDRQFILSSKKLLLSDSGFYLCAWSVPLQDTVDSNQPQHFGDGTRLSIL.

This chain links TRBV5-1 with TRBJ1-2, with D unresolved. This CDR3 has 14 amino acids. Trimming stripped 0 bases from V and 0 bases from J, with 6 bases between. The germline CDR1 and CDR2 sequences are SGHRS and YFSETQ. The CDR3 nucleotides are TGCGCCAGCAGCTTGGACAGCTCTAACTATGGCTACACCTTC. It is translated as CASSLDSSNYGYTF.

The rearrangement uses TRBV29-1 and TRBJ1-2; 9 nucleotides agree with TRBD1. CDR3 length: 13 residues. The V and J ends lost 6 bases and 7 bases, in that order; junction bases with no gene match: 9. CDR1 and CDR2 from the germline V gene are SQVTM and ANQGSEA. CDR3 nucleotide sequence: TGCAGCGTGCTACAGGGGGCGCGCGGTGGCTACACCTTC. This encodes CSVLQGARGGYTF.

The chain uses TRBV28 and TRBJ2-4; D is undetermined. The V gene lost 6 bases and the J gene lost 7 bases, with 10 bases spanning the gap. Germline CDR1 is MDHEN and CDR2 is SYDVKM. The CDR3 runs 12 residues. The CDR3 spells CASSPEWNIQYF. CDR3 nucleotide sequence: TGTGCCAGCAGCCCCGAGTGGAACATTCAGTACTTC.

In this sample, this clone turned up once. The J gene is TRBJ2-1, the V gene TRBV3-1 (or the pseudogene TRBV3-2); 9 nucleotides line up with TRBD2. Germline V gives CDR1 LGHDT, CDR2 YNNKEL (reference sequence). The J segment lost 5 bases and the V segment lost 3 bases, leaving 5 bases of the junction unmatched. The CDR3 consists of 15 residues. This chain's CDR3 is CASSHKRGDNNEQFF. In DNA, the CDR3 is TGTGCCAGCAGCCATAAGCGGGGGGACAACAATGAGCAGTTCTTC.

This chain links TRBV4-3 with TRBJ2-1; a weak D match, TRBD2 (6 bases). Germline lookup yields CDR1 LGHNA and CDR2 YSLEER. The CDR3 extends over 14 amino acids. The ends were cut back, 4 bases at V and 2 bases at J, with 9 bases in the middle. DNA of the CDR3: TGCGCCAGCAGCCGGGACTTTACCTACAATGAGCAGTTCTTC. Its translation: CASSRDFTYNEQFF.